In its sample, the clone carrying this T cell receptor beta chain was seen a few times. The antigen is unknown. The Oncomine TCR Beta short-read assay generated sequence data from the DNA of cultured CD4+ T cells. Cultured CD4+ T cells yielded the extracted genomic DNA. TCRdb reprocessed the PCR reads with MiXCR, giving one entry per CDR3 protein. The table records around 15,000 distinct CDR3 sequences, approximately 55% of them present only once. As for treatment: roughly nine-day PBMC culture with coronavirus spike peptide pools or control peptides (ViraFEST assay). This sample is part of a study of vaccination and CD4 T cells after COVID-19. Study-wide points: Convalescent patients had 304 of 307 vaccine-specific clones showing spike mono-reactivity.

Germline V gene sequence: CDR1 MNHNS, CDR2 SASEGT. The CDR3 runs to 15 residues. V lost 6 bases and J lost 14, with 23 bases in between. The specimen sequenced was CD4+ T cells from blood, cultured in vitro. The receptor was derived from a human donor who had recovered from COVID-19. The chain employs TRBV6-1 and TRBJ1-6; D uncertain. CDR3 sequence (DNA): TGTGCCAGCAGATCAGGAGTCTCTATAAGTTCGTCCCTCCACTTT. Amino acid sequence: CASRSGVSISSSLHF.